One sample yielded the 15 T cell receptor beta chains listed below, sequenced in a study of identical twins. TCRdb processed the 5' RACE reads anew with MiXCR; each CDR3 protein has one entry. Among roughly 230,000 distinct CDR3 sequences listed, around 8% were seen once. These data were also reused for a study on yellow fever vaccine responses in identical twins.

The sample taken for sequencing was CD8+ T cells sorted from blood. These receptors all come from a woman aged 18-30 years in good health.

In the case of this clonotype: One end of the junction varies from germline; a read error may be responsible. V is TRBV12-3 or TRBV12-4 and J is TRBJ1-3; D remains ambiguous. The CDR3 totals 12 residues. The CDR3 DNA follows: TGTGCCAGCAGTTTTACTGGGAACACCATATATTTT. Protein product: CASSFTGNTIYF.

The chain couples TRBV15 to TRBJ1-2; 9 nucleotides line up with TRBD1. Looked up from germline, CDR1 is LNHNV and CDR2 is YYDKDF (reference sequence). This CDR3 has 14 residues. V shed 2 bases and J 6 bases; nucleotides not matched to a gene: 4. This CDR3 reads CATSRQRDRDGYTF. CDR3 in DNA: TGTGCCACCAGCAGACAGCGGGACAGGGATGGCTACACCTTC.

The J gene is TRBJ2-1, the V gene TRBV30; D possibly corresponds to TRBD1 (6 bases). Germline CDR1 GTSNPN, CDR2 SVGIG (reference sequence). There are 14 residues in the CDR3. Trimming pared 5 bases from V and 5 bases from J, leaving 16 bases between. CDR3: CAWEGQRPDNEQFF. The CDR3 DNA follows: TGTGCCTGGGAGGGACAACGACCCGACAATGAGCAGTTCTTC.

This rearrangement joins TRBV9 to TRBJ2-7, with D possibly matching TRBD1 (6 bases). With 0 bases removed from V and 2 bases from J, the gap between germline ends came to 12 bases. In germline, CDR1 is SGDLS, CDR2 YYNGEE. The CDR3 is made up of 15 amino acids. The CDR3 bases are TGTGCCAGCAGCGTAGAAACAGGGCCTACCTACGAGCAGTACTTC. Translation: CASSVETGPTYEQYF.

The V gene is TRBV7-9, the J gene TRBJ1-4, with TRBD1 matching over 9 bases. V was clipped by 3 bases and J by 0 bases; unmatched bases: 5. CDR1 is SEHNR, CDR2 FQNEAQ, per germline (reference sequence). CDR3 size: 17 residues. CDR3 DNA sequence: TGTGCCAGCAGCTTTCGACAGGGGGAACCAACTAATGAAAAACTGTTTTTT. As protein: CASSFRQGEPTNEKLFF.

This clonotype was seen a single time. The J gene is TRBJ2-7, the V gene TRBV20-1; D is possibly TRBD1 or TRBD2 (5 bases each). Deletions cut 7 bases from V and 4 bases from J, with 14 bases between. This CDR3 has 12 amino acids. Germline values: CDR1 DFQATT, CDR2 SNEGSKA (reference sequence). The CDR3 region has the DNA TGCAGTGGCAGAGGGGCAGGGTACGAGCAGTACTTC. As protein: CSGRGAGYEQYF.

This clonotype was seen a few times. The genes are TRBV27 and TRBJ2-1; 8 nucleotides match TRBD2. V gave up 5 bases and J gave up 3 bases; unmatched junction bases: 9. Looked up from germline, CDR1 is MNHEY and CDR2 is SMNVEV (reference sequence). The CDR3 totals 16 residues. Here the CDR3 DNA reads TGTGCCAGCAGTAGCCTACTAGCGGAAAACTACAATGAGCAGTTCTTC. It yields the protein CASSSLLAENYNEQFF.

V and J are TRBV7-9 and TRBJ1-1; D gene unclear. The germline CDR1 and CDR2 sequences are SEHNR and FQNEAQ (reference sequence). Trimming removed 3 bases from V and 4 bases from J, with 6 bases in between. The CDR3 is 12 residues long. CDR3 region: CASSFTSTEAFF. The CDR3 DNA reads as TGTGCCAGCAGCTTTACCAGCACTGAAGCTTTCTTT.

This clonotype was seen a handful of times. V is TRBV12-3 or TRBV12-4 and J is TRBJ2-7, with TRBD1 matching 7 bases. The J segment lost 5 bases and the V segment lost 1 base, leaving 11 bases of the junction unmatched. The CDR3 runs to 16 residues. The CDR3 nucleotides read TGTGCCAGCAGTTTAGAGCGTACGGGACAGAGGCACGAGCAGTACTTC. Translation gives CASSLERTGQRHEQYF.

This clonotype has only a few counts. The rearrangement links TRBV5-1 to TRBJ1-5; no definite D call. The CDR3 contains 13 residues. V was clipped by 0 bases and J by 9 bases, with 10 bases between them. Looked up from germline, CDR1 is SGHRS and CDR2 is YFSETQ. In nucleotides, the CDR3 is TGCGCCAGCAGCTTGGGCGGCCCCTGGCCCCAGCATTTT. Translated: CASSLGGPWPQHF.

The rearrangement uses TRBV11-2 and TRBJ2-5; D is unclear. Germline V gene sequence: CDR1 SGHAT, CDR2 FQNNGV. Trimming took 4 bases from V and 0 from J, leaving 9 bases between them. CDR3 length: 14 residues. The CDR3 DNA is TGTGCCAGCAGCTCCGAATTGAACCAAGAGACCCAGTACTTC. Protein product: CASSSELNQETQYF.

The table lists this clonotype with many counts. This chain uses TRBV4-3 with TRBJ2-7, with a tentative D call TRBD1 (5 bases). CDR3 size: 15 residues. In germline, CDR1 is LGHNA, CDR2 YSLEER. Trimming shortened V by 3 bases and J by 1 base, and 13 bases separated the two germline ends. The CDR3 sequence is CASSQDKTASYEQYF. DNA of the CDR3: TGCGCCAGCAGCCAGGACAAGACAGCTTCCTACGAGCAGTACTTC.

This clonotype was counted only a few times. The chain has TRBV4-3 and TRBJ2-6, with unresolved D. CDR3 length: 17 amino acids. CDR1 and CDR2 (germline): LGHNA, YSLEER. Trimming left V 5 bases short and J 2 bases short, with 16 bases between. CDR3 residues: CASSSLGFEAGANVLTF. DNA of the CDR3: TGCGCCAGCAGCTCCTTAGGGTTCGAAGCTGGGGCCAACGTCCTGACTTTC.

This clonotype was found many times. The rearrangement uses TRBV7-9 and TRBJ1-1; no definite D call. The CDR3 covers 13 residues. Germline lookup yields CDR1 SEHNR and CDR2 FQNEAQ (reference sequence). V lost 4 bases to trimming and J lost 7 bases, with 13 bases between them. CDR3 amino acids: CASSSIGASEAFF. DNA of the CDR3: TGTGCCAGCAGCTCTATAGGAGCCAGTGAAGCTTTCTTT. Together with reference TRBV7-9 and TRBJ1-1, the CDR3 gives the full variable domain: DTGVSQNPRHKITKRGQNVTFRCDPISEHNRLYWYRQTLGQGPEFLTYFQNEAQLEKSRLLSDRFSAERPKGSFSTLEIQRTEQGDSAMYLCASSSIGASEAFFGQGTRLTVV.

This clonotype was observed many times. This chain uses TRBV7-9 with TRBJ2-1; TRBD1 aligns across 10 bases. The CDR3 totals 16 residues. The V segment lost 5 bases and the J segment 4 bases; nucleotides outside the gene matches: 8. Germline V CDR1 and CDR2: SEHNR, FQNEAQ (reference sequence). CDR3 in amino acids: CASSARQGAKYNEQFF. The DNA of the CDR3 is TGTGCCAGCAGCGCCAGACAGGGGGCAAAATACAATGAGCAGTTCTTC.